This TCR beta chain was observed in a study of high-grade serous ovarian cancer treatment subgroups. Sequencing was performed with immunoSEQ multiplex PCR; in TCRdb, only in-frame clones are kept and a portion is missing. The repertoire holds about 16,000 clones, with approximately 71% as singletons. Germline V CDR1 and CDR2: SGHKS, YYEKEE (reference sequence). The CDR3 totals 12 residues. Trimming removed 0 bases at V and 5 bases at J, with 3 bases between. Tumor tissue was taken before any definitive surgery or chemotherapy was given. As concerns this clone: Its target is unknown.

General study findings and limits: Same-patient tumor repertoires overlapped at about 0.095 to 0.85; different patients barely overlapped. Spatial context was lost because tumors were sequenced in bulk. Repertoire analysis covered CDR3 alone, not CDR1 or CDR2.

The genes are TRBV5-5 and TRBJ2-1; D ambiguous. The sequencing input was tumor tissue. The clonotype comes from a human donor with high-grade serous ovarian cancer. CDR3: CASSLEDNEQFF. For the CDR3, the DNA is TGTGCCAGCAGCTTGGAAGACAATGAGCAGTTCTTC.